What follows are 30 T cell receptor beta chains derived from one specimen sequenced in a study of blood T cell repertoires in COVID-19. The table came from immunoSEQ multiplex PCR; TCRdb's copy has only in-frame clones and leaves some out. The repertoire consists of 250,000 or so clones, with around 80% occurring once and the leading ten covering about 2%. The sample consisted of peripheral blood. The receptors here all came from a man in his forties or fifties who had recovered from COVID-19.

This chain links TRBV24-1 with TRBJ2-5; a weak D match, TRBD2 (7 bases). CDR3 length: 14 amino acids. Germline lookup yields CDR1 KGHDR and CDR2 SFDVKD. V lost 5 bases and J 4 bases, leaving 13 bases between the germline ends. The CDR3 bases are TGTGCCACCAGTGGGGGGGGCCCGGGAGAGACCCAGTACTTC. The encoded protein is CATSGGGPGETQYF.

The chain uses TRBV6-5 and TRBJ1-2; D not resolved. The CDR3 length is 14 residues. Trimming cost V 0 bases and J 8 bases, with 13 bases left between them. Germline assignment: CDR1 MNHEY and CDR2 SVGAGI. CDR3 amino acids: CASSYSRSVEGYTF. The DNA of the CDR3 is TGTGCCAGCAGTTACTCCCGGTCGGTTGAGGGCTACACCTTC.

This chain uses TRBV30 with TRBJ1-2; tentative D call: TRBD1 (6 bases). Germline V gives CDR1 GTSNPN, CDR2 SVGIG (reference sequence). The CDR3 is 13 amino acids. The ends were cut back, 4 bases at V and 9 bases at J, with 18 bases in the middle. The CDR3 DNA reads as TGTGCCTGGAACCCCGTGGGGGGGACAAGCTACACCTTC. Encoded protein: CAWNPVGGTSYTF.

This chain uses TRBV7-9 with TRBJ1-2; D might be TRBD1 (5 bases). V was cut by 2 bases and J by 7 bases, with 14 bases left in between. CDR1 SEHNR and CDR2 FQNEAQ come from the germline V gene (reference sequence). The length of the CDR3 is 14 residues. The CDR3 is CASSLILRVGGYTF. The CDR3 DNA is TGTGCCAGCAGCTTAATTCTCAGGGTTGGTGGCTACACCTTC.

The rearrangement uses TRBV6-1 and TRBJ2-7; 9 bases are a match to TRBD2. The CDR3 runs 18 residues. V shed 1 base, J shed 4 bases, and the junction held 14 bases outside the gene matches. Germline loops: CDR1 MNHNS, CDR2 SASEGT. The CDR3 loop is CASSEVGGSGSQGYEQYF. The DNA of the CDR3 is TGTGCCAGCAGTGAAGTAGGTGGTAGCGGGAGTCAGGGTTACGAGCAGTACTTC.

V and J are TRBV29-1 and TRBJ2-7; 7 bases fit TRBD1. Trimming took 1 base from V and 3 from J; bases not matched to a gene: 3. Germline-derived CDR1 and CDR2 are SQVTM and ANQGSEA. The length of the CDR3 is 13 residues. The CDR3 DNA is TGCAGCGTTGAAGCGGGACAGCTCTACGAGCAGTACTTC. Encoded protein: CSVEAGQLYEQYF.

This chain connects TRBV7-2 to TRBJ1-2; a possible D gene is TRBD1 (6 bases). Trimming left V 5 bases short and J 9 bases short, with 16 bases between. Germline V gene lookup returns CDR1 SGHTA and CDR2 FQGNSA. The CDR3 extends over 13 amino acids. The CDR3 DNA reads as TGTGCCAGCAGCAGTGGACAGCGGCGCAGCTACACCTTC. Protein sequence: CASSSGQRRSYTF.

The chain links TRBV29-1 to TRBJ1-4; unclear D gene. Germline V gene lookup returns CDR1 SQVTM and CDR2 ANQGSEA. The CDR3 has 13 amino acids. The ends were cut back, 3 bases at V and 7 bases at J, with 12 bases in the middle. In nucleotides, the CDR3 is TGCAGCGTTGAGCTCGGAGGGAGTGAAAAACTGTTTTTT. This encodes CSVELGGSEKLFF. The whole variable domain, filled in from reference TRBV29-1 and TRBJ1-4, reads SAVISQKPSRDICQRGTSLTIQCQVDSQVTMMFWYRQQPGQSLTLIATANQGSEATYESGFVIDKFPISRPNLTFSTLTVSNMSPEDSSIYLCSVELGGSEKLFFGSGTQLSVL.

V gene TRBV6-6 combines with J gene TRBJ2-7; D is possibly TRBD2 (5 bases). The V gene's germline CDR1 is MNHNY and CDR2 SVGAGI (reference sequence). V was cut by 8 bases and J by 4 bases, with 9 bases left in between. This CDR3 is 11 amino acids long. CDR3 DNA: TGTGCCAGCTCCGCGGGTTACGAGCAGTACTTC. The encoded protein is CASSAGYEQYF.

V gene TRBV6-6 combines with J gene TRBJ2-7, with 7 positions matching TRBD1. Trimming cost V 7 bases and J 0 bases; bases outside gene matches: 9. The CDR3 covers 15 residues. Germline V gene data show CDR1 as MNHNY and CDR2 as SVGAGI (reference sequence). The CDR3 is CASNQGVLTSYEQYF. In DNA, the CDR3 is TGTGCCAGCAACCAGGGGGTTCTCACCTCCTACGAGCAGTACTTC.

The chain is built from TRBV10-3 and TRBJ2-7; 15 bases align to TRBD2. Losses at the gene ends were 7 bases for V and 6 bases for J; bases not matched to a gene: 4. Germline values: CDR1 ENHRY, CDR2 SYGVKD. The CDR3 covers 14 residues. The CDR3 DNA reads as TGTGCCATCACCTCGGGACTAGCGGGGGGCGAGCAGTACTTC. Protein product: CAITSGLAGGEQYF.

In DNA, the CDR3 is TGTGCCAGCAGCTTACCCTATGAAAAACTGTTTTTT. It is translated as CASSLPYEKLFF. The rearrangement uses TRBV7-2 and TRBJ1-4; D is undetermined. Germline V gene data show CDR1 as SGHTA and CDR2 as FQGNSA. Between the trimmed V and J ends, which lost 2 bases and 6 bases, there was a span of 4 bases. This CDR3 comprises 12 residues. Based on the CDR3 plus reference TRBV7-2 and TRBJ1-4, the full variable domain is GAGVSQSPSNKVTEKGKDVELRCDPISGHTALYWYRQSLGQGLEFLIYFQGNSAPDKSGLPSDRFSAERTGGSVSTLTIQRTQQEDSAVYLCASSLPYEKLFFGSGTQLSVL.

To note about this clone: An end of the junction does not agree with germline; a read error may underlie this. The rearrangement links TRBV18 to TRBJ1-2, with D tentatively TRBD1 (6 bases). The CDR3 has 14 amino acids. Germline CDR1 KGHSH, CDR2 LQKENI. CDR3 residues: CASSPRDGIGQTSF. For the CDR3, the DNA is TGTGCCAGCTCACCAAGGGACGGTATTGGACAGACGTCTTTC.

A few counts support this clone. The J gene is TRBJ2-1, the V gene TRBV20-1, with TRBD2 as a possible D gene (6 bases). V was pared by 3 bases and J by 6 bases, with 15 bases between. The CDR3 sequence is 14 residues long. CDR1 DFQATT and CDR2 SNEGSKA come from the germline V gene (reference sequence). DNA of the CDR3: TGCAGTGCTAGTCGGGAGTTCGTAGGCAATGAGCAGTTCTTC. Protein: CSASREFVGNEQFF.

The CDR3 is CSASSRLDYGYTF. CDR3 DNA sequence: TGCAGTGCTAGTTCCAGGTTAGACTATGGCTACACCTTC. The gene calls are TRBV20-1 and TRBJ1-2, with D hard to call. The CDR3 totals 13 residues. Trimming removed 3 bases from V and 3 bases from J, with 11 bases in between. Germline V gene sequence: CDR1 DFQATT, CDR2 SNEGSKA (reference sequence).

The V call is TRBV19, the J call TRBJ2-3, with TRBD1 as a possible D gene (6 bases). CDR1 is LNHDA, CDR2 SQIVND, per germline (reference sequence). This CDR3 is 13 amino acids long. Between the trimmed V and J ends, which lost 5 bases and 3 bases, there was a span of 9 bases. The CDR3 sequence: CASSPGETDTQYF. CDR3 DNA: TGTGCCAGTAGTCCAGGGGAAACAGATACGCAGTATTTT.

The chain combines TRBV11-2 with TRBJ2-3; 9 bases map to TRBD1. The V gene's germline CDR1 is SGHAT and CDR2 FQNNGV. The CDR3 consists of 17 residues. V gave up 2 bases and J gave up 4 bases; unmatched junction bases: 10. CDR3 amino acids: CASSLRGTGGDPDTQYF. CDR3 in DNA: TGTGCCAGCAGCTTAAGAGGTACAGGGGGCGATCCAGATACGCAGTATTTT. The full variable domain, completed using reference TRBV11-2 and TRBJ2-3, is EAGVAQSPRYKIIEKRQSVAFWCNPISGHATLYWYQQILGQGPKLLIQFQNNGVVDDSQLPKDRFSAERLKGVDSTLKIQPAKLEDSAVYLCASSLRGTGGDPDTQYFGPGTRLTVL.

The gene calls are TRBV3-1 (or the pseudogene TRBV3-2) and TRBJ2-5; D not resolved. The V gene's germline CDR1 is LGHDT and CDR2 YNNKEL (reference sequence). The CDR3 runs 14 residues. Trimming cost V 4 bases and J 2 bases, with 11 bases left between them. This chain's CDR3 is CASSRNREQETQYF. CDR3 coding DNA: TGTGCCAGCAGCCGAAACCGAGAACAAGAGACCCAGTACTTC.

The chain employs TRBV5-1 and TRBJ2-5; weak D call: TRBD2 (5 bases). Trimming took 1 base from V and 2 from J, leaving 12 bases between them. The germline gives CDR1 SGHRS, CDR2 YFSETQ. The CDR3 sequence is 15 residues long. CDR3 DNA: TGCGCCAGCAGCTTGAGAGGACTGGGGCAAGAGACCCAGTACTTC. It is translated as CASSLRGLGQETQYF.

The table lists this clone with a few counts. V and J are TRBV29-1 and TRBJ2-7; 7 bases line up with TRBD1. Germline CDR1 is SQVTM and CDR2 is ANQGSEA. Trimming took 5 bases from V and 2 from J; bases not matched to a gene: 9. The CDR3 totals 14 residues. CDR3 sequence: CSVQIGTVTYEQYF. CDR3 in DNA: TGCAGCGTTCAAATCGGGACAGTTACCTACGAGCAGTACTTC.

The gene calls are TRBV3-1 (or the pseudogene TRBV3-2) and TRBJ2-5; a weak D match, TRBD1 (8 bases). Germline V gene sequence: CDR1 LGHDT, CDR2 YNNKEL (reference sequence). Trimming pared 4 bases from V and 2 bases from J, leaving 14 bases between. The CDR3 has 15 amino acids. In DNA form, the CDR3 reads TGTGCCAGCAGCCGTGGACAGGGAGGGCAAGAGACCCAGTACTTC. Translated: CASSRGQGGQETQYF.

The chain carries TRBV9 and TRBJ2-1; 9 nucleotides line up with TRBD2. V was clipped by 2 bases and J by 8 bases; unmatched bases: 8. Per the germline V gene, CDR1 is SGDLS and CDR2 is YYNGEE. The length of the CDR3 is 15 residues. Here the CDR3 DNA reads TGTGCCAGCAGCGTTCAACTAGCGGGCTCGGATGAGCAGTTCTTC. This translates into CASSVQLAGSDEQFF.

V usage is TRBV19 and J usage is TRBJ1-6; 7 bases map to TRBD1. The CDR3 consists of 13 residues. V lost 10 bases and J lost 3; bases outside the gene matches: 3. Germline V gene data show CDR1 as LNHDA and CDR2 as SQIVND (reference sequence). The CDR3 sequence: CATGDSYNSPLHF. The CDR3 DNA sequence: TGTGCCACCGGGGACAGCTATAATTCACCCCTCCACTTT.

This clone came up once. The chain combines TRBV10-1 with TRBJ2-5, with TRBD1 matching 8 bases. CDR1 and CDR2 from the germline V gene are WNHNN and SYGVQD (reference sequence). CDR3 size: 15 residues. The trim removed 3 bases at V and 4 bases at J, leaving 7 bases unmatched. CDR3 bases: TGCGCCAGCAGTGACTCCCGACAGGGGCCAGAGACCCAGTACTTC. It encodes CASSDSRQGPETQYF.

CDR3 DNA: TGTGCCAGCAGCCCAAATACGCGACTAGCGGGAGGCCCATCCTACGAGCAGTACTTC. It is translated as CASSPNTRLAGGPSYEQYF. The V and J genes are TRBV3-1 (or the pseudogene TRBV3-2) and TRBJ2-7; 13 bases are a match to TRBD2. The CDR3 loop spans 19 amino acids. With 4 bases clipped from V and 1 base from J, the junction kept 13 bases outside the gene matches. Germline lookup yields CDR1 LGHDT and CDR2 YNNKEL (reference sequence).

The J gene is TRBJ2-7, the V gene TRBV5-1, with 10 bases lining up with TRBD1. The CDR3 contains 15 residues. Germline loops: CDR1 SGHRS, CDR2 YFSETQ. J lost 3 bases, V lost 2 bases, and 5 bases had no gene match. For the CDR3, the DNA is TGCGCCAGCAGCTTCACCGGGACAGGGGTCTACGAGCAGTACTTC. It specifies CASSFTGTGVYEQYF.

The chain has TRBV5-1 and TRBJ2-1, with 11 nucleotides matching TRBD1. V was clipped by 4 bases and J by 8 bases; unmatched bases: 5. The germline V gene has CDR1 SGHRS and CDR2 YFSETQ. The CDR3 is made up of 14 amino acids. The CDR3 sequence is CASSRDRGNDEQFF. CDR3 sequence (DNA): TGCGCCAGCAGCCGGGACAGGGGGAATGATGAGCAGTTCTTC.

This clone appeared a few times. Written as DNA, the CDR3 is TGTGCCAGCAGTCCCACAACCTATACCGGGACAGGGGGCTTCCACGAGCAGTACTTC. Translating it yields CASSPTTYTGTGGFHEQYF. This chain links TRBV6-7 with TRBJ2-7; 12 bases line up with TRBD1. TRBV6-7 is annotated as an ORF whose role is uncertain. Trimming at V came to 5 bases and at J to 5 bases, leaving 19 bases not matched to a gene. This CDR3 is 19 amino acids long.

The chain's CDR3 is CATSLRGTIDISAGNTIYF. The CDR3, as DNA: TGTGCCACCAGCTTGCGAGGGACAATCGATATTTCCGCTGGAAACACCATATATTTT. This chain uses TRBV15 with TRBJ1-3, with D maybe TRBD1 (6 bases). This CDR3 contains 19 residues. V dropped 5 bases and J dropped 2 bases, with 25 bases sitting between them. Looked up from germline, CDR1 is LNHNV and CDR2 is YYDKDF (reference sequence).

The CDR3 bases are TGCGCCAGCAGCTTGACAGGGGACTACGAGCAGTACTTC. This translates into CASSLTGDYEQYF. This chain links TRBV5-1 with TRBJ2-7; 7 nucleotides line up with TRBD1. This CDR3 region has 13 residues. After removal of 1 base from V and 3 bases from J, the junction contained 1 base not matched to a gene. CDR1 SGHRS and CDR2 YFSETQ come from the germline V gene.